The 9 T cell receptor beta chains in this list originate from one sample, sequenced in a study of blood T cell repertoires in COVID-19. Only in-frame clones appear in the TCRdb table, and some are missing; sequencing was by immunoSEQ multiplex PCR. The sample has about 480,000 clones, about 91% seen once; the top ten hold 0.8% to 0.9%. Sequencing input: peripheral blood. All receptors derive from a man between 18 and 29 years old with COVID-19, enrolled during active disease.

This clone showed up just a few times. The V and J genes are TRBV14 and TRBJ1-1; D is possibly TRBD1 (5 bases). Deletions cut 4 bases from V and 6 bases from J, with 15 bases between. The CDR3 loop spans 14 amino acids. CDR1 and CDR2 (germline): SGHDN, FVKESK. DNA for the CDR3: TGTGCCAGCAGCCGCCCACAGGTATTCGCTGAAGCTTTCTTT. This translates into CASSRPQVFAEAFF.

Comment on this clone: One end of the junction does not line up with germline, which may come from a read error. The chain is built from TRBV11-3 and TRBJ2-1, with 13 bases identical to TRBD2. CDR3 length: 17 amino acids. The germline V gene encodes CDR1 SGHNT and CDR2 YENEEA. CDR3 in DNA: TGTGCCAGCAGCTCCAGTCCCACTAGCGGGAGGGCCCGGCCTAGACTCTTC. Translated: CASSSSPTSGRARPRLF.

The V and J genes are TRBV19 and TRBJ2-7; D is perhaps TRBD1 (5 bases). Trimming stripped 6 bases from V and 7 bases from J, with 13 bases between. Germline CDR1 is LNHDA and CDR2 is SQIVND (reference sequence). This CDR3 has 12 amino acids. The CDR3 is CASSWGLGEQYF. CDR3 nucleotides: TGTGCCAGTAGCTGGGGCTTGGGGGAGCAGTACTTC.

The chain links TRBV2 to TRBJ1-5; 8 nucleotides line up with TRBD1. Germline values: CDR1 SNHLY, CDR2 FYNNEI. The CDR3 sequence is 16 residues long. V lost 6 bases to trimming and J lost 1 base; unmatched junction nucleotides: 8. The CDR3 loop is CASRADRGGSNQPQHF. CDR3 DNA: TGTGCCAGCAGGGCAGACAGGGGAGGGAGCAATCAGCCCCAGCATTTT.

V and J are TRBV5-4 and TRBJ2-2; 14 bases align to TRBD2. Germline values: CDR1 SGHNT, CDR2 YYREEE (reference sequence). The CDR3 length is 18 residues. Trimming removed 4 bases from V and 1 base from J; junction bases left unmatched: 6. DNA of the CDR3: TGTGCCAGCAGCGGGATAGGGACTAGCGGGAGGAACACCGGGGAGCTGTTTTTT. It codes for CASSGIGTSGRNTGELFF.

This chain uses TRBV3-1 (or the pseudogene TRBV3-2) with TRBJ2-1; D is perhaps TRBD2 (6 bases). Germline assignment: CDR1 LGHDT and CDR2 YNNKEL (reference sequence). The V end was cut by 1 base, the J end by 7 bases, with 20 bases between. The CDR3 runs 17 residues. CDR3 loop: CASSQALGAGWVNEQFF. CDR3 DNA: TGTGCCAGCAGCCAAGCCCTAGGGGCGGGGTGGGTGAATGAGCAGTTCTTC.

This chain links TRBV13 with TRBJ2-3; 8 nucleotides agree with TRBD2. Looked up from germline, CDR1 is PRHDT and CDR2 is FYEKMQ (reference sequence). This CDR3 comprises 16 residues. The J segment lost 3 bases and the V segment lost 5 bases, leaving 10 bases of the junction unmatched. CDR3 sequence reads: CASSPAGVERTDTQYF. For the CDR3, the DNA is TGTGCCAGCAGCCCAGCGGGAGTGGAGAGGACAGATACGCAGTATTTT.

The V and J genes are TRBV15 and TRBJ2-1; 9 nucleotides line up with TRBD2. Germline loops: CDR1 LNHNV, CDR2 YYDKDF (reference sequence). J gave up 5 bases and V 2 bases, and 7 bases lay outside the gene matches. This CDR3 has 16 amino acids. This CDR3 is CATSRSLAGINNEQFF. CDR3 sequence (DNA): TGTGCCACCAGCAGATCCCTAGCGGGAATCAACAATGAGCAGTTCTTC. The full variable domain, in which reference TRBV15 and TRBJ2-1 provide the parts outside the CDR3, is DAMVIQNPRYQVTQFGKPVTLSCSQTLNHNVMYWYQQKSSQAPKLLFHYYDKDFNNEADTPDNFQSRRPNTSFCFLDIRSPGLGDTAMYLCATSRSLAGINNEQFFGPGTRLTVL.

The V gene is TRBV7-9, the J gene TRBJ2-1; 11 bases match TRBD2. The V gene end was trimmed by 5 bases and the J gene end by 9 bases; junction bases not matched to a gene: 9. CDR3 size: 15 residues. Germline V CDR1 and CDR2: SEHNR, FQNEAQ (reference sequence). CDR3 protein: CASSPTSGSVGEQFF. The CDR3 DNA reads TGTGCCAGCAGCCCCACTAGCGGGAGTGTCGGTGAGCAGTTCTTC.